Presented here are 9 T cell receptor beta chains from one specimen sequenced in a study of OX40 agonist ivuxolimab in advanced cancers. Library method: the immunoSEQ multiplex PCR assay. TCRdb took over this immuneACCESS table, retaining in-frame rearrangements with V and J assigned. Such tables are incomplete; in checked studies, under half of the missing clones stem from an unresolved V gene, and the remainder is unexplained. The sample yields about 47,000 clones; around 88% were counted once. Roughly 13% of the sample lies in the top ten. Specimen: CD4+ or CD8+ T cells sorted from blood, collected in a trial of the OX40 agonist ivuxolimab. The origin of the receptors is an adult with an advanced solid tumor such as melanoma, head and neck, liver or kidney cancer.

The chain carries TRBV6-5 and TRBJ1-1, with D uncertain. From germline, CDR1 is MNHEY and CDR2 SVGAGI. Trimming left V 5 bases short and J 0 bases short, with 10 bases between. CDR3 size: 14 residues. The CDR3 region has the DNA TGTGCCAGCAGTCTCGGACGTATGAACACTGAAGCTTTCTTT. This sequence encodes CASSLGRMNTEAFF.

The rearrangement links TRBV7-9 to TRBJ2-4; D perhaps matches TRBD2 (7 bases). CDR3 size: 15 residues. The germline CDR1 and CDR2 sequences are SEHNR and FQNEAQ (reference sequence). The V and J ends lost 1 base and 5 bases respectively, with 12 bases between them. The CDR3 loop is CASSLVPGGENIQYF. The CDR3 bases are TGTGCCAGCAGCTTAGTTCCGGGGGGCGAAAACATTCAGTACTTC.

The rearrangement links TRBV4-1 to TRBJ2-6; no clear D. With 4 bases removed from V and 3 bases from J, the gap between germline ends came to 7 bases. The CDR3 extends over 14 amino acids. Germline V gives CDR1 MGHRA, CDR2 YSYEKL. CDR3 nucleotides: TGCGCCAGCAGCCCCTATTTTGGGGCCAACGTCCTGACTTTC. Translation gives CASSPYFGANVLTF.

The V call is TRBV7-3, the J call TRBJ2-2; D is perhaps TRBD2 (7 bases). V lost 6 bases and J lost 6, with 14 bases in between. Looked up from germline, CDR1 is SGHTA and CDR2 is FQGTGA. The CDR3 contains 14 residues. The CDR3 nucleotides are TGTGCCAGCAGGACGGGGGGCGCCCCCGGGGAGCTGTTTTTT. The encoded protein is CASRTGGAPGELFF.

The rearrangement joins TRBV6-5 to TRBJ1-2; 10 bases line up with TRBD1. The CDR3 runs 16 residues. V was pared by 0 bases and J by 4 bases, with 5 bases of the junction left unmatched. Germline CDR1 reads MNHEY; CDR2 reads SVGAGI. The chain's CDR3 is CASSYSGQGDFYGYTF. CDR3 sequence (DNA): TGTGCCAGCAGTTACTCCGGACAGGGGGATTTCTATGGCTACACCTTC.

The chain has TRBV5-8 and TRBJ1-5; the match to TRBD1 covers 9 bases. The CDR3 covers 16 residues. V lost 4 bases, J lost 5 bases, and 10 bases stayed unmatched. Germline CDR1 SGHTS, CDR2 YDEGEE. CDR3 in DNA: TGTGCCAGCAGCCGTGGGACAGGGTCCGGTCATCAGCCCCAGCATTTT. This codes for CASSRGTGSGHQPQHF. The entire variable domain, with the rest obtained from reference TRBV5-8 and TRBJ1-5, is as follows: EAGVTQSPTHLIKTRGQQATLRCSPISGHTSVYWYQQALGLGLQFLLWYDEGEERNRGNFPPRFSGRQFPNYSSELNVNALELEDSALYLCASSRGTGSGHQPQHFGDGTRLSIL.

The rearrangement links TRBV18 to TRBJ2-3; tentative D call: TRBD1 (5 bases). This CDR3 is 14 amino acids long. Germline V lookup: CDR1 KGHSH, CDR2 LQKENI. The V gene lost 5 bases and the J gene lost 0 bases, with 9 bases spanning the gap. The CDR3 spells CASSSRESTDTQYF. The CDR3 DNA reads TGTGCCAGCTCATCCAGGGAAAGCACAGATACGCAGTATTTT. The entire variable domain, with the rest obtained from reference TRBV18 and TRBJ2-3, is as follows: NAGVMQNPRHLVRRRGQEARLRCSPMKGHSHVYWYRQLPEEGLKFMVYLQKENIIDESGMPKERFSAEFPKEGPSILRIQQVVRGDSAAYFCASSSRESTDTQYFGPGTRLTVL.

CDR3 in amino acids: CASSEAPEILYGYTF. The CDR3 DNA is TGTGCCAGCAGTGAAGCGCCAGAGATACTCTATGGCTACACCTTC. The chain employs TRBV2 and TRBJ1-2, with unresolved D. V was clipped by 0 bases and J by 4 bases, with 12 bases between them. Germline V gene sequence: CDR1 SNHLY, CDR2 FYNNEI. This CDR3 contains 15 residues.

The chain couples TRBV7-6 to TRBJ2-4; perhaps TRBD1 as D (6 bases). There are 15 residues in the CDR3. Trimming left V 2 bases short and J 4 bases short, with 12 bases between. Looked up from germline, CDR1 is SGHVS and CDR2 is FNYEAQ. The CDR3 DNA reads TGTGCCAGCAGCTTAAATTGGACAGTGAAAAACATTCAGTACTTC. This encodes CASSLNWTVKNIQYF.